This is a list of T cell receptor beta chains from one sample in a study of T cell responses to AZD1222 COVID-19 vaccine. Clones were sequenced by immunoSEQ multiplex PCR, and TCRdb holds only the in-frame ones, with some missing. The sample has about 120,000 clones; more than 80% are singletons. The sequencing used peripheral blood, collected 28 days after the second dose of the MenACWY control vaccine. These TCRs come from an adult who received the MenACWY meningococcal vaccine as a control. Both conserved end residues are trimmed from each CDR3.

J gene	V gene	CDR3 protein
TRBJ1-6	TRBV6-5	ASSYSVESSPLH
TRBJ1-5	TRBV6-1	ASSEVLGIQPQH
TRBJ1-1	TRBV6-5	ASSSGQSISEAF
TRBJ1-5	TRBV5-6	ASSLYGYSNQPQH
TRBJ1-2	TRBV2	AGSRNYGYT
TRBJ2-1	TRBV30	AWSVGAYNEQF
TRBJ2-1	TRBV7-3	ASSLNPPRLAGHNEQF
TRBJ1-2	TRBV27	ASSAWGFGGYT
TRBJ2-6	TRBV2	ASSGGVFGANVLT
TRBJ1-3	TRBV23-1	ASSQLDRAWGGNTIY
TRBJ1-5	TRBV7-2	ASSLALGGVQPQH
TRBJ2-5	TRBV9	ASSVRGSGASYETQY
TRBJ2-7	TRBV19	ASSKTGGMLEQY
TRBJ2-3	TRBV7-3	ASSLSLAGADTQY
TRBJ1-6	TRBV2	ASSREGSNSPLH
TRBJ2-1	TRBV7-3	ASSPRGLYNEQF
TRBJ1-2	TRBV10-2	ASSESGGVGYT
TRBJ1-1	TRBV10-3	AISDLPNTEAF
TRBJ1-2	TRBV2	ASSGETGVNGYT
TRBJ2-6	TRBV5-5	ASGPHNVLT
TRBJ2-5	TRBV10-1	ASSESGGPETQY
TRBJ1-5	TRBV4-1	ASSQGPGAGNSNQPQH
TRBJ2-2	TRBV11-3	ASSLDGTSGGNTGELF
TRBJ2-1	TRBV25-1	ASSESGAGVGYNEQF
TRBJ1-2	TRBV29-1	SVEAGGRNYGYT
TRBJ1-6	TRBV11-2	ASSQRAGWESPLH
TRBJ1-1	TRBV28	ASSLNRGEAF
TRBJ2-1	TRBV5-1	ASGGATYNEQF
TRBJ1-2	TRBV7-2	ASSLAGGQNYGYT
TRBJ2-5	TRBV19	ASSRTGSKETQY
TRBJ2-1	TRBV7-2	ASSLSDRGGYNEQF
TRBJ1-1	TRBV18	ASSTGDGTEAF
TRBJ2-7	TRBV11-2	ASSKKGTSSYEQY
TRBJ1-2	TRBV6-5	ASSYLRQPTNYGYT
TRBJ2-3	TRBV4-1	ASSQVYYSGRASSSTDTQY
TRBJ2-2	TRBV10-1	ASSESLDRYLTGELF
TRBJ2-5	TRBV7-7	ASSLSPSGVSTQY